This T cell receptor (beta chain) was retrieved from a study of lymphopenia after photon versus proton radiotherapy. The length of the CDR3 is 11 residues. The germline V gene encodes CDR1 SQVTM and CDR2 ANQGSEA. V was pared by 5 bases and J by 4 bases, with 8 bases between. Measured with immunoSEQ multiplex PCR; TCRdb has only the in-frame clones, and not every one. This repertoire shows 65,000 to 90,000 clones, around 93% found once; its top ten account for over 2%. The chain joins TRBV29-1 to TRBJ1-2; unclear D gene. The clonotype comes from a middle-aged woman with cholangiocarcinoma. Source: peripheral blood, taken from a patient treated with photon-based radiotherapy. For the CDR3, the DNA is TGCAGCGTTTCTACGGGCTATGGCTACACCTTC. It is translated as CSVSTGYGYTF.